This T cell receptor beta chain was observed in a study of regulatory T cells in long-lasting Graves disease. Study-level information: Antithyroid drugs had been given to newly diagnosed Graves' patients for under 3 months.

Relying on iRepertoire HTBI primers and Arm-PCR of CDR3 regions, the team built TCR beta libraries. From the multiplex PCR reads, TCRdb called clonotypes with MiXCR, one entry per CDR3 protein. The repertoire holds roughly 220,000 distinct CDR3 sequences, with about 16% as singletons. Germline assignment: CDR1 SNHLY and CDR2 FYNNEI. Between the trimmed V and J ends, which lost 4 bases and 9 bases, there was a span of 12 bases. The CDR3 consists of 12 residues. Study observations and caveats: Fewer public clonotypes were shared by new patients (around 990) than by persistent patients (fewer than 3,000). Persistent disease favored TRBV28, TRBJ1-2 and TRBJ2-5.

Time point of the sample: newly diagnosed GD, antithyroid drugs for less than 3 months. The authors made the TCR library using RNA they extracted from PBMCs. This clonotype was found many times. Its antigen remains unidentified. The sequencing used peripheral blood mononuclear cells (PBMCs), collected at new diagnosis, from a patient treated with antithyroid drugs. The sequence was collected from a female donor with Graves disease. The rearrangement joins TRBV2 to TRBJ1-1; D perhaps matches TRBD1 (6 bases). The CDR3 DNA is TGTGCCAGCAGTGGAGGGGGGGATAAAGCTTTCTTT. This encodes CASSGGGDKAFF.